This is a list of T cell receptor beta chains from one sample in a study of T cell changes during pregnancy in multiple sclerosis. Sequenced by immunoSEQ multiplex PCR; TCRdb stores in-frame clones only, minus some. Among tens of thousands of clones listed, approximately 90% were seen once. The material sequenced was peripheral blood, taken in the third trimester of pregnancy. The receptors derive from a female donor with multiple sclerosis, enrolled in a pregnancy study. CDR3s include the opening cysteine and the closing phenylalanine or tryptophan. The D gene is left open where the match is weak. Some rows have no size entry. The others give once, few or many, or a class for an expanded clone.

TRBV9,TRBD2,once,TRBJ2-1,TGTGCCAGCAGCGTAGGAGCGGGGGGGCTGGATGAGCAGTTCTTC,CASSVGAGGLDEQFF
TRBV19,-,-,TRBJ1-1,TGTGCCAGTAAGGTAGGGGAAGGCATCACTGAAGCTTTCTTT,CASKVGEGITEAFF
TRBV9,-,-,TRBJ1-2,TGTGCCAGCAGCGCCTTCAGAGGAACTAACTATGGCTACACCTTC,CASSAFRGTNYGYTF
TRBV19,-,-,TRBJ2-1,TGTGCCAGTAGTATAAGTAGGGGATCGGCACAATATACCGACAATGAGCAGTTCTTC,CASSISRGSAQYTDNEQFF
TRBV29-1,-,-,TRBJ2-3,TGCTCGGCGGGCGCCTCGGGGAATACGCAGTATTTT,CSAGASGNTQYF
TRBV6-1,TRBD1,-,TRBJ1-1,TGTGCCAGCAGTCGGACAGGGGGGAACACTGAAGCTTTCTTT,CASSRTGGNTEAFF
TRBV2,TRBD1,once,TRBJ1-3,TGTGCCAGCAGTTCACGGGGACAGGGGCCTGGAAACACCATATATTTT,CASSSRGQGPGNTIYF
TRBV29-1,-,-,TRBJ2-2,TGCAGCGTGAATGTACGGCGGAGGAACGGGGAGCTGTTTTTT,CSVNVRRRNGELFF
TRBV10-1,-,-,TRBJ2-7,TGCGCCAGCAAACCGGGACTGAACTCCTACGAGCAGTACTTC,CASKPGLNSYEQYF
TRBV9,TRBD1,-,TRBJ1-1,TGTGCCAGCAGCGTAACCGGGACAGGCTCCGGAATTGCCGAAGCTTTCTTT,CASSVTGTGSGIAEAFF
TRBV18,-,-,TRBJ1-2,TGTGCCAGCTCACGGGGCACCTACTATGGCTACACCTTC,CASSRGTYYGYTF
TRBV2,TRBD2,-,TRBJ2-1,TGTGCCAGCAGTATAGCGGGGGGCTTGGTTTCCTACAATGAGCAGTTCTTC,CASSIAGGLVSYNEQFF
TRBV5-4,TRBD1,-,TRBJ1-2,TGTGCCAGCAGCTCGGAATTTAGGGGGCGTCGGGACTATGGCTACACCTTC,CASSSEFRGRRDYGYTF
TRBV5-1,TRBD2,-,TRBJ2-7,TGCGCCAGCAGCGGACGGCTAGCGGGGGGAAACGAGCAGTACTTC,CASSGRLAGGNEQYF
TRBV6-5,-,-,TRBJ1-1,TGTGCCAGCAGTTACGGGGGGAGACCTGAAGCTTTCTTT,CASSYGGRPEAFF
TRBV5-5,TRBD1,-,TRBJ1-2,TGTGCCAGCAGCCGACAGGGGGCTAACTATGGCTACACCTTC,CASSRQGANYGYTF
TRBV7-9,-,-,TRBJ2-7,TGTGCCAGCAGCCCACCCTCCCAGGTGGGGCAGTACTTC,CASSPPSQVGQYF
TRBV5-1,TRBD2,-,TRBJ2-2,TGCGCCAGCAGCTTAAGGTCGGGGGGGAGTGGCACCGGGGAGCTGTTTTTT,CASSLRSGGSGTGELFF
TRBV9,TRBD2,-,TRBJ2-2,TGTGCCAGCAGCGAGGGGATTAGCGGGGGGGCGTGGACCGGGGAGCTGTTTTTT,CASSEGISGGAWTGELFF
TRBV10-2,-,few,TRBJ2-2,TGCGCCAGCAGTGACAGGGACACCGGGGAGCTGTTTTTT,CASSDRDTGELFF
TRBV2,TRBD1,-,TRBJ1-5,TGTGCCAGCACGGGACAGCTAAATCAGCCCCAGCATTTT,CASTGQLNQPQHF
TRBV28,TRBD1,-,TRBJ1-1,TGTGCCAGCAGCCCCAGGGGGCAGGACACTGAAGCTTTCTTT,CASSPRGQDTEAFF
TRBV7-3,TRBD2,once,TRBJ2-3,TGTGCCAGCAGCCCGGGGGAGGGTACGCAGTATTTT,CASSPGEGTQYF
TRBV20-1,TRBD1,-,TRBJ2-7,TGCAGTGCTTGGGACAGTCCCGAGCAGTACTTC,CSAWDSPEQYF
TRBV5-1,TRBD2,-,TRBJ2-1,TGCGCCAGCAGCTTGAGGGGGCTAGCGGGGGGTGTCAATGAGCAGTTCTTC,CASSLRGLAGGVNEQFF
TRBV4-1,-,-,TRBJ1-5,TGCGCCAGCAGCCAAGACGGGACTGGATATCAGCCCCAGCATTTT,CASSQDGTGYQPQHF
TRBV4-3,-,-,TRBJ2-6,TGCGCCAGCAGCCAAGAGGGCGGGAATGCTGGGGCCAACGTCCTGACTTTC,CASSQEGGNAGANVLTF
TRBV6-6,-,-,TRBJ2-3,TGTGCCAGTTCGACAGGCACAGATACGCAGTATTTT,CASSTGTDTQYF
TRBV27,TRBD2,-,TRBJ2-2,TGTGCCAGCAGTTTCGGGGACTACGCGAACACCGGGGAGCTGTTTTTT,CASSFGDYANTGELFF
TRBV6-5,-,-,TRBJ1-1,TGTGCCAGCAGCCCCTGGGGCCCCAACACTGAAGCTTTCTTT,CASSPWGPNTEAFF
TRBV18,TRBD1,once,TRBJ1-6,TGTGCCAGCTCACCAGGGACAGGCTATAATTCACCCCTCCACTTT,CASSPGTGYNSPLHF
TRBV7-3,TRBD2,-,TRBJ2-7,TGTGCCAGCAGCTTATCAGCGGGGCTGGGCGACGAGCAGTACTTC,CASSLSAGLGDEQYF
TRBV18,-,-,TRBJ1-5,TGTGCCAGCTCACCGGGGATAGGGGAACAGCCCCAGCATTTT,CASSPGIGEQPQHF
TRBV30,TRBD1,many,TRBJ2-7,TGTGCCTGGACCTCGTGGGCGGACAGGGTAAGCTCCTACGAGCAGTACTTC,CAWTSWADRVSSYEQYF
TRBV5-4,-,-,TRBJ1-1,TGTGCCAGCAGCTTTTCCGGGAGCACTGAAGCTTTCTTT,CASSFSGSTEAFF
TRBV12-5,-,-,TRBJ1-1,TGTGCTAGTGGCCCGGACAGCCCTATGAACACTGAAGCTTTCTTT,CASGPDSPMNTEAFF
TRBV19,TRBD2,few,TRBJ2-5,TGTGCCAGTAGTATGCCTAGCGGGGGTGGGGAGACCCAGTACTTC,CASSMPSGGGETQYF
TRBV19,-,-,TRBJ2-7,TGTGCCAGTACCCTAACGCATGGGCAGGCCGCAGCCTACGAGCAGTACTTC,CASTLTHGQAAAYEQYF
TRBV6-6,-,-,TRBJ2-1,TGTGCCAGCAGTTATTCCTTGAATGAGCAGTTCTTC,CASSYSLNEQFF
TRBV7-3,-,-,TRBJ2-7,TGTGCCAGCAGCTCGACTCGGGGTATGGACGAGCAGTACTTC,CASSSTRGMDEQYF
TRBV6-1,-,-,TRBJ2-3,TGTGCCAGCAGTCTAAGGAGCGCCTACACAGATACGCAGTATTTT,CASSLRSAYTDTQYF
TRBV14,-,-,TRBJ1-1,TGTGCCAGCAGCCCCCCGGCGCGATTTTGGAGGACTGAAGCTTTCTTT,CASSPPARFWRTEAFF
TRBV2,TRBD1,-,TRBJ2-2,TGTGCCAGCAGCCGACAGGGATTCTCCACCGGGGAGCTGTTTTTT,CASSRQGFSTGELFF
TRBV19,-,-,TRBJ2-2,TGTGCCAGTAGTATGATCTTCACGAGGGGGGGCGGGGAGCTGTTTTTT,CASSMIFTRGGGELFF
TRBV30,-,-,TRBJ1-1,TGTGCCTGGAGTCCCCAATCGAACACTGAAGCTTTCTTT,CAWSPQSNTEAFF
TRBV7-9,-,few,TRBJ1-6,TGTGCCAGCAGCTTAAGACAGGAAAATTCACCCCTCCACTTT,CASSLRQENSPLHF
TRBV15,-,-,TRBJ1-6,TGTGCCACCAGCAGAGATCGGGGCAGGGGACATTCACCCCTCCACTTT,CATSRDRGRGHSPLHF
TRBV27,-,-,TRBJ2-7,TGTGCCAGCAGCTCCCCCCGGGGGTCAGGGCCTTACGAGCAGTACTTC,CASSSPRGSGPYEQYF
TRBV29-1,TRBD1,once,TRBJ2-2,TGCAGCGCCGGAACAGGGGTACGAACCGGGGAGCTGTTTTTT,CSAGTGVRTGELFF
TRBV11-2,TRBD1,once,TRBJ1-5,TGTGCCAGCAGCTTCACAGGGGGCGGGAATCCCAATCAGCCCCAGCATTTT,CASSFTGGGNPNQPQHF
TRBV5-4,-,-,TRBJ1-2,TGTGCCAGCAGCCCATCGGCAGGGTTGGCTAACTATGGCTACACCTTC,CASSPSAGLANYGYTF
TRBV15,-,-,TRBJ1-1,TGTGCCACCAGCAGAGATCAGGATTATCCTCAAGCTTTCTTT,CATSRDQDYPQAFF
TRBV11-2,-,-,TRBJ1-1,TGTGCCAGCAGCAAAGAAGCGACAGCCAACACTGAAGCTTTCTTT,CASSKEATANTEAFF
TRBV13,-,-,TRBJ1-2,TGTGCCAGCAGCACTCAGGGTGTCTATGGCTACACCTTC,CASSTQGVYGYTF
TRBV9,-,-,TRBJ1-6,TGTGCCAGCAGCATAGGAGGTAATTCACCCCTCCACTTT,CASSIGGNSPLHF
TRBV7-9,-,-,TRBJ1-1,TGTGCCAGCAGACAGGGACGGGACACTGAAGCTTTCTTT,CASRQGRDTEAFF
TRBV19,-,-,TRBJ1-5,TGTGCCAGTAGTGTTCCGGGGGATCAGCCCCAGCATTTT,CASSVPGDQPQHF
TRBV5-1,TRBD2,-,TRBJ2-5,TGCGCCAGCAGCTTGGGGGGACTAGCGGGGGGCCAAGAGACCCAGTACTTC,CASSLGGLAGGQETQYF
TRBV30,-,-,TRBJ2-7,TGTGCCTGGAGTGTACCAAACGGGAGCAAGGACTTC,CAWSVPNGSKDF
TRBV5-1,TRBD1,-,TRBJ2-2,TGCGCCAGCAGCCTTGGGTTGTGGGACAGGGGCTCTTCCGGGGAGCTGTTTTTT,CASSLGLWDRGSSGELFF